Shown below are 8 T cell receptor beta chains from a single sample sequenced in a study of spatial heterogeneity in lung cancer (dated by TCRdb to the late 2010s). This specimen's time point label, interpreted: blood at routine non-recurrence follow-up after resection. Without any cell sorting, TCR sequencing was performed on whole RNA extracted either from tumor and nontumor lung tissue or from cryopreserved PBMC samples. The method behind the library was 5' RACE. The sequencer was a NextSeq 500. TCRdb reworked the public reads: Q25 trimming with fastp, MiXCR clone assembly, productive beta chains retained. Each entry merges the rows of one CDR3 protein and shows their most common DNA and genes. A total of 95,000 to 130,000 distinct CDR3 sequences appear in this sample, 12% of them only once. Over 15% of the sample belongs to the ten largest clones. The material sequenced was PBMCs, taken at follow-up. The receptors stem from a male donor with early-stage non-small cell lung cancer.

In its sample, this clonotype was seen many times. The chain recombines TRBV28 with TRBJ1-4; D call uncertain. Trimming stripped 4 bases from V and 8 bases from J, with 17 bases between. There are 15 residues in the CDR3. The germline V gene has CDR1 MDHEN and CDR2 SYDVKM. DNA of the CDR3: TGTGCCAGCAGTTCCCGGGCCCTCGATCGAGAAAAACTGTTTTTT. Translation gives CASSSRALDREKLFF.

This clonotype was picked up a small number of times. The gene calls are TRBV6-4 and TRBJ2-3; D unclear. The germline V and J ends were trimmed by 3 bases and 9 bases, with 13 bases remaining between them. The CDR3 has 13 amino acids. CDR1 is MRHNA, CDR2 SNTAGT, per germline. As DNA, the CDR3 is TGTGCCAGCAGTGAACTCCCCCAAGGGACGCAGTATTTT. It is translated as CASSELPQGTQYF.

The rearrangement links TRBV20-1 to TRBJ2-5; the D gene is possibly TRBD2 (6 bases). V was cut by 0 bases and J by 5 bases, with 19 bases left in between. CDR3 length equals 16 residues. Germline CDR1 reads DFQATT; CDR2 reads SNEGSKA (reference sequence). The CDR3 spells CSARDHSVGAGETQYF. The CDR3 DNA reads as TGCAGTGCTAGAGATCACAGCGTAGGGGCGGGGGAGACCCAGTACTTC.

The J gene is TRBJ2-2, the V gene TRBV27; 12 bases align to TRBD2. The V and J ends lost 2 bases and 5 bases, in that order; junction bases with no gene match: 9. The CDR3 has 18 amino acids. CDR1 is MNHEY, CDR2 SMNVEV, per germline (reference sequence). This CDR3 is CASSLRLAGVRETGELFF. The CDR3 nucleotides read TGTGCCAGCAGTTTAAGACTAGCGGGGGTCCGAGAAACCGGGGAGCTGTTTTTT.

This clonotype was picked up a small number of times. The chain uses TRBV6-6 and TRBJ1-2, with a tentative D call TRBD1 (6 bases). The CDR3 sequence is 15 residues long. Germline V gene sequence: CDR1 MNHNY, CDR2 SVGAGI (reference sequence). Trimming pared 6 bases from V and 7 bases from J, leaving 21 bases between. CDR3 loop: CASSYDESAGVGYTF. The CDR3 nucleotides are TGTGCCAGCAGCTACGATGAAAGTGCAGGGGTTGGCTACACCTTC.

The sample holds a few counts of this clonotype. The chain links TRBV12-3 or TRBV12-4 to TRBJ2-2; D is possibly TRBD2 (6 bases). This CDR3 region has 14 residues. V shed 3 bases and J shed 5 bases, with 10 bases lying between them. The CDR3 sequence: CASSFNGGTGELFF. DNA of the CDR3: TGTGCCAGCAGTTTTAACGGGGGAACCGGGGAGCTGTTTTTT.

The rearrangement links TRBV18 to TRBJ1-2, with 8 bases aligning to TRBD1. This CDR3 has 18 amino acids. V lost 0 bases to trimming and J lost 1 base; unmatched junction nucleotides: 10. Germline V gene lookup returns CDR1 KGHSH and CDR2 LQKENI. This CDR3 is CASSPPGRQGTFNYGYTF. The DNA for the CDR3 is TGTGCCAGCTCACCACCGGGGCGACAGGGGACCTTTAACTATGGCTACACCTTC.

The table lists this clonotype with a few counts. The gene calls are TRBV7-2 and TRBJ2-3; D gene ambiguous. Germline assignment: CDR1 SGHTA and CDR2 FQGNSA. The CDR3 consists of 13 residues. The ends were cut back, 5 bases at V and 5 bases at J, with 11 bases in the middle. CDR3 loop: CASSALYRDTQYF. The CDR3 nucleotides are TGTGCCAGCAGCGCCCTCTACAGAGATACGCAGTATTTT. The variable domain in full, with the rest retrieved from reference TRBV7-2 and TRBJ2-3, is GAGVSQSPSNKVTEKGKDVELRCDPISGHTALYWYRQSLGQGLEFLIYFQGNSAPDKSGLPSDRFSAERTGGSVSTLTIQRTQQEDSAVYLCASSALYRDTQYFGPGTRLTVL.